This T cell receptor beta chain emerged from a study of cytomegalovirus exposure and HLA in healthy donors. The CDR3 loop spans 15 amino acids. The germline gives CDR1 MNHNY, CDR2 SVGAGI (reference sequence). The V gene lost 2 bases and the J gene lost 6 bases, with 16 bases spanning the gap. Primers: 60 Vbeta forward and 13 Jbeta reverse. Here immunoSEQ multiplex PCR was the method, and the copy in TCRdb shows in-frame clones only, minus some. This repertoire shows 100,000 to 150,000 clones, 81% found once; its top ten account for 0.55% to 0.75%. Healthy people donating bone marrow made up the donors.

Specimen: PBMCs. The chain uses TRBV6-6 and TRBJ1-2, with D possibly TRBD1 on 6 matching bases. The source of this sequence is a man aged 18 to 30 in good health and CMV-seronegative. CDR3 residues: CASSYDSQGRDGYTF. The CDR3 region has the DNA TGTGCCAGCAGTTACGATTCGCAGGGGCGAGATGGCTACACCTTC.